The entry that follows covers one T cell receptor (beta chain) sequence. No antigen is known for it. Researchers ran the PCR with 60 Vbeta and 13 Jbeta primers. The protocol was immunoSEQ multiplex PCR, while the TCRdb copy is restricted to in-frame clones and leaves out a portion. The table records 200,000 or so clones, around 83% of them present only once. This entry belongs to a study of cytomegalovirus exposure and HLA in healthy donors. The CDR3 totals 15 residues. The germline CDR1 and CDR2 sequences are MNHEY and SVGAGI. The junction had 1 base not matched to a gene; V was cut back by 0 bases and J by 2 bases. Study results and caveats: A later analysis associated 15,000 or so TCR beta sequences with HLA alleles at a 0.05 false discovery rate.

The chain joins TRBV6-5 to TRBJ2-3; 8 bases fit TRBD2. The specimen was PBMCs. This sequence originates from a girl aged 5-17 years in good health and CMV-seronegative. The CDR3 region has the DNA TGTGCCAGCAGTTACTCCGGGGGGGCCACAGATACGCAGTATTTT. It specifies CASSYSGGATDTQYF.